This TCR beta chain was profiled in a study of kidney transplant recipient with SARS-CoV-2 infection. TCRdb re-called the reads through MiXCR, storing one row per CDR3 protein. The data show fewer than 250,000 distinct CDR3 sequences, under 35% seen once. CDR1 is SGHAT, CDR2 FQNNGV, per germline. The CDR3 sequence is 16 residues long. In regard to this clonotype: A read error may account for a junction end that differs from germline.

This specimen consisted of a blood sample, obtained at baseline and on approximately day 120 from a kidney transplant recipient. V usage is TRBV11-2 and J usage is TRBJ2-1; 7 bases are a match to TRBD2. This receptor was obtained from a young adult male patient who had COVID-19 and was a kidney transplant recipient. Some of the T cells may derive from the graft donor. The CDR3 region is CASSPTSASSCNEQFF. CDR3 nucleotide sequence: TGTGCCAGCAGCCCCACTAGCGCGAGCTCCTGCAATGAGCAGTTCTTC.